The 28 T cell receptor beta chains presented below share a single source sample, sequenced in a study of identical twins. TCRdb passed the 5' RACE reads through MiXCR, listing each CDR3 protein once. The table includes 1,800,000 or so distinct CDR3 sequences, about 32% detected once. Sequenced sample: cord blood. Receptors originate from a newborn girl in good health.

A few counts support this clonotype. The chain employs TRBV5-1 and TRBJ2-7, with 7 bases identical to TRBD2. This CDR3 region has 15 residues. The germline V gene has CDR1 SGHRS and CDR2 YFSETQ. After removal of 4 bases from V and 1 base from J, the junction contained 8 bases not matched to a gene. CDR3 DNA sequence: TGCGCCAGCAGCCTGGGGACTATTCCTTCCTACGAGCAGTACTTC. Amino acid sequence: CASSLGTIPSYEQYF.

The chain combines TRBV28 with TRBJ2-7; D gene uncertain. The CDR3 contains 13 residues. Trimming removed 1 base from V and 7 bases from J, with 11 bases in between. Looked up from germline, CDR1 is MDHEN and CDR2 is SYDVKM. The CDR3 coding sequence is TGTGCCAGCAGTTTATTCTCGAACGGGGAGCAGTACTTC. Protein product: CASSLFSNGEQYF.

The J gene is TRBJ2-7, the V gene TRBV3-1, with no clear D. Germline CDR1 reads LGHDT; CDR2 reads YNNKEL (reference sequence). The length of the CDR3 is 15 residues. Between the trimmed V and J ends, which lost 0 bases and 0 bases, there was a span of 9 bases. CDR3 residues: CASSQDRRTSYEQYF. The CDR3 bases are TGTGCCAGCAGCCAAGATCGACGGACCTCCTACGAGCAGTACTTC.

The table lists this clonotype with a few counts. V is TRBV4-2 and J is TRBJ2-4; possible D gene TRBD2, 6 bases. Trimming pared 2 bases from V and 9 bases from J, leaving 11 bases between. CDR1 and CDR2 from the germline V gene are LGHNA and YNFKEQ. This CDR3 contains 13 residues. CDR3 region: CASSQSGTFIQYF. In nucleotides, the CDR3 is TGTGCCAGCAGCCAATCCGGGACTTTCATTCAGTACTTC.

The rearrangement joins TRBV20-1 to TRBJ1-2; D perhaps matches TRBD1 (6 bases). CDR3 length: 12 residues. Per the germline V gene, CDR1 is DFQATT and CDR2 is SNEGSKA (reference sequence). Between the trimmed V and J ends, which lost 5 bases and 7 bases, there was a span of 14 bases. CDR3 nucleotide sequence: TGCAGTGCTGGACGGGCAGGGGTTGGCTACACCTTC. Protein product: CSAGRAGVGYTF.

The CDR3 here is CAGWSATNEKLFF. The CDR3 DNA follows: TGTGCCGGGTGGAGTGCAACTAATGAAAAACTGTTTTTT. V and J are TRBV6-1 and TRBJ1-4, with D unresolved. From germline, CDR1 is MNHNS and CDR2 SASEGT. The CDR3 length is 13 residues. Deletions cut 11 bases from V and 0 bases from J, with 10 bases between.

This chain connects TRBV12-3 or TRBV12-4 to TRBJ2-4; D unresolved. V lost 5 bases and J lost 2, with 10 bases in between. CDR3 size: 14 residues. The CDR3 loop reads CASSLRASKNIQYF. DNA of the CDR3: TGTGCCAGCAGTCTCCGGGCTTCCAAAAACATTCAGTACTTC.

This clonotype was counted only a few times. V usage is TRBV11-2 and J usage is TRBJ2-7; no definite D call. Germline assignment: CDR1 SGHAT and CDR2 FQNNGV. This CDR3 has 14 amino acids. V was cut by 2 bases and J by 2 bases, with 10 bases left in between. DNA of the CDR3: TGTGCCAGCAGCTTACGCGAAATTCCCTACGAGCAGTACTTC. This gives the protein CASSLREIPYEQYF.

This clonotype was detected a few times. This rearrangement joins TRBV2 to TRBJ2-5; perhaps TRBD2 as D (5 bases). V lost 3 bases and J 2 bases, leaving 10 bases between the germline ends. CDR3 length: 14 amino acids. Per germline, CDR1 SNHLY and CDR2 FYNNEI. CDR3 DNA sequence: TGTGCCAGCAGTGACAACGGGGTACAAGAGACCCAGTACTTC. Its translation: CASSDNGVQETQYF.

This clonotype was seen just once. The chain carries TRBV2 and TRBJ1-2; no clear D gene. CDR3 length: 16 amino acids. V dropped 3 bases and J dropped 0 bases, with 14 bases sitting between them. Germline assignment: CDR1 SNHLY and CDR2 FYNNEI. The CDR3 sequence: CASSDTTPGPNYGYTF. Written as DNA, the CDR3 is TGTGCCAGCAGTGACACAACGCCGGGTCCTAACTATGGCTACACCTTC.

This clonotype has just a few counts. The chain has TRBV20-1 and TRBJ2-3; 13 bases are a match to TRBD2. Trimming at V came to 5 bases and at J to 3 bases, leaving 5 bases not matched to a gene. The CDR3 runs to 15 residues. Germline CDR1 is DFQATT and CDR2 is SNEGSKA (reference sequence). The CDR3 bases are TGCAGTGCTCAAGGACTAGCGGGAGTAACAGATACGCAGTATTTT. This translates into CSAQGLAGVTDTQYF.

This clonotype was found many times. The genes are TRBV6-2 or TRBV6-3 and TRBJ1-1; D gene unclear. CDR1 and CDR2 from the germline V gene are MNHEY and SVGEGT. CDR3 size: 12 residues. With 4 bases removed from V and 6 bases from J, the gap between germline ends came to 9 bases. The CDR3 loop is CASSSGPPEAFF. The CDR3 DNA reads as TGTGCCAGCAGTTCGGGCCCTCCTGAAGCTTTCTTT.

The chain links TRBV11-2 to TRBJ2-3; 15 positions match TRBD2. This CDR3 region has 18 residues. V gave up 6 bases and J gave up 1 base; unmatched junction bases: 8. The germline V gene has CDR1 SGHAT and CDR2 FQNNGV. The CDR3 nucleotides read TGTGCCAGCAGTAGGACTAGCGGGGGGGCTGCCCGCACAGATACGCAGTATTTT. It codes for CASSRTSGGAARTDTQYF.

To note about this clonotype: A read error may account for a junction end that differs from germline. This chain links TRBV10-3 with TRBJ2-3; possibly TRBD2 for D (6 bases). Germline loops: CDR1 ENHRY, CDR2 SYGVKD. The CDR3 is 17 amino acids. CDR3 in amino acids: CATSGRLVGVLTDTQYF. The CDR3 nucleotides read TGTGCCACCAGTGGGCGACTAGTGGGGGTCCTCACAGATACGCAGTATTTT.

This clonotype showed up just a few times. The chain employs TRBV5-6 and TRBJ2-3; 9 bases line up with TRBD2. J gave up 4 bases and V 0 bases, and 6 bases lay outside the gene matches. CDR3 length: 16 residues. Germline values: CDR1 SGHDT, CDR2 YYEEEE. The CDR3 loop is CASSLDLRGGPDTQYF. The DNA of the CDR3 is TGTGCCAGCAGCTTGGATTTGCGGGGGGGCCCAGATACGCAGTATTTT. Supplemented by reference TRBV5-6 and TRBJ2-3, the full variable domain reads DAGVTQSPTHLIKTRGQQVTLRCSPKSGHDTVSWYQQALGQGPQFIFQYYEEEERQRGNFPDRFSGHQFPNYSSELNVNALLLGDSALYLCASSLDLRGGPDTQYFGPGTRLTVL.

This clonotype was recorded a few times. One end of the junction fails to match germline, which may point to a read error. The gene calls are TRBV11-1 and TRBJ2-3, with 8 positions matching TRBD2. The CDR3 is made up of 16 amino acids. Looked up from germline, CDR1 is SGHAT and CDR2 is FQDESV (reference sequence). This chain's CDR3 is CASSRRRRGDTHTQYF. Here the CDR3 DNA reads TGTGCCAGCAGCCGCCGCAGGCGGGGGGACACACATACGCAGTATTTT.

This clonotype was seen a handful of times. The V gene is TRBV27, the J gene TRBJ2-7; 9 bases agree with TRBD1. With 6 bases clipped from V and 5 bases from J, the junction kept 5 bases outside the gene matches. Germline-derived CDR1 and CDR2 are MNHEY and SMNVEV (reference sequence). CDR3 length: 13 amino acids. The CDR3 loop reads CASRRTGAHEQYF. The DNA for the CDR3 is TGTGCCAGCAGAAGGACAGGGGCTCACGAGCAGTACTTC.

The CDR3 DNA is TGCAGTGCTAGACCGAATATAGGGCAGGGCTGGCAAGAGACCCAGTACTTC. Protein sequence: CSARPNIGQGWQETQYF. The chain is built from TRBV20-1 and TRBJ2-5; D perhaps matches TRBD1 (5 bases). The CDR3 covers 17 residues. The V end lost 2 bases, the J end lost 2 bases, and 21 bases lay between the germline ends. Germline assignment: CDR1 DFQATT and CDR2 SNEGSKA (reference sequence).

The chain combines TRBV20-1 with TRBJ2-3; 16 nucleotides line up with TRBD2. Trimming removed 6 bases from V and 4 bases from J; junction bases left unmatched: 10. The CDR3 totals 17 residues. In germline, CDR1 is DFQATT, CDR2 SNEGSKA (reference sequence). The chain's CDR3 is CSATGTSGRANPDTQYF. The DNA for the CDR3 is TGCAGTGCGACCGGGACTAGCGGGAGGGCCAACCCAGATACGCAGTATTTT.

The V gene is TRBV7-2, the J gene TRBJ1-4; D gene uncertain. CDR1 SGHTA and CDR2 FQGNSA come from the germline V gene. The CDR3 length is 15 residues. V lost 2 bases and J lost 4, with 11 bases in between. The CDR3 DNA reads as TGTGCCAGCAGCTTACTGTCGGCCTTTAATGAAAAACTGTTTTTT. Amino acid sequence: CASSLLSAFNEKLFF.

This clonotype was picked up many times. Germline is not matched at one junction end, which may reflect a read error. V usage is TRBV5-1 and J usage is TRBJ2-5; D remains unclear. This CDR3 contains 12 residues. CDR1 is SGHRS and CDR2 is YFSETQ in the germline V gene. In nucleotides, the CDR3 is TGTGCCAGCAGCGCATCGCAAGAGACCCAGTACTTC. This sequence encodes CASSASQETQYF.

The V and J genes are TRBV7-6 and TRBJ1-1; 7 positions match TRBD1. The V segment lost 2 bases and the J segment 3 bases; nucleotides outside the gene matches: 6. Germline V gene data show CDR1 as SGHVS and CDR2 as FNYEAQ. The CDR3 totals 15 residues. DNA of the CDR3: TGTGCCAGCAGCTTATATGGCGGGACAGACACTGAAGCTTTCTTT. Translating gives CASSLYGGTDTEAFF.

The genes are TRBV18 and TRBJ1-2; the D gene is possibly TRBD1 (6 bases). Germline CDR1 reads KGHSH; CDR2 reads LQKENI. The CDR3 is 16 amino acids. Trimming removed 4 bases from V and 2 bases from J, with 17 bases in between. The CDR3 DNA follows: TGTGCCAGCTCACGTGTGGGGGGGGCCTCAAACTATGGCTACACCTTC. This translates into CASSRVGGASNYGYTF.

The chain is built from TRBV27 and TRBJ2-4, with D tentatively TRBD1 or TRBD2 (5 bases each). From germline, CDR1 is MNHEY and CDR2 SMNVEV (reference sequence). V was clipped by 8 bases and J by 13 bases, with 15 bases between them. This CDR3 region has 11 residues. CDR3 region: CASALGDEQYF. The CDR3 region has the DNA TGTGCCAGCGCTTTGGGGGATGAGCAGTACTTC.

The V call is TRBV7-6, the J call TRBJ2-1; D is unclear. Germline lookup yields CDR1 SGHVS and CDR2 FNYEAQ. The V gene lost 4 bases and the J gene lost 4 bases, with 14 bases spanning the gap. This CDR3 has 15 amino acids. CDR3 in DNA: TGTGCCAGCAGCTCAAATCAGATCCCGTACAATGAGCAGTTCTTC. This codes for CASSSNQIPYNEQFF.

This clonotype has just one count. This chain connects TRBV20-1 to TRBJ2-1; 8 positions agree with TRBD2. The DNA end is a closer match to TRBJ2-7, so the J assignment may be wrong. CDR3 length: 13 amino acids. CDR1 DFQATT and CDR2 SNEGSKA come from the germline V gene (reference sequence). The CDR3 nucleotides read TGCAGTGTACCGGGAGGGCCCTACAATGAGCAGTACTTC. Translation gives CSVPGGPYNEQYF.

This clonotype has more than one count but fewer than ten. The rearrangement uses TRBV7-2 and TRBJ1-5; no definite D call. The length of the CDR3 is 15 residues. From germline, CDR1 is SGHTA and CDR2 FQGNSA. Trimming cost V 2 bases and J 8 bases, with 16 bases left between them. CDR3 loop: CASSLTSGGGKPQHF. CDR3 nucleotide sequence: TGTGCCAGCAGCTTAACGTCAGGCGGAGGAAAGCCCCAGCATTTT.

The CDR3 nucleotides are TGTGCCAGCAGCCAAGATGGGGCTAGCGGGGGGGCAGATACGCAGTATTTT. This gives the protein CASSQDGASGGADTQYF. The chain combines TRBV4-2 with TRBJ2-3; 12 positions agree with TRBD2. The CDR3 has 17 amino acids. V was clipped by 0 bases and J by 4 bases; unmatched bases: 5. CDR1 is LGHNA and CDR2 is YNFKEQ in the germline V gene.